A single sample is the source of the 2 T cell receptor beta chains below, sequenced in a study of early T cells in non-severe SARS-CoV-2 infection (dated by TCRdb to the early 2020s). The library was produced with 5' RACE. Sequenced using a NextSeq 500. Using fastp at Q25 and MiXCR, TCRdb reprocessed the public reads and kept productive beta chains. A single entry per CDR3 protein holds the most common genes and DNA from its merged rows. For this sample the table gives fewer than 130,000 distinct CDR3 sequences, of which roughly 12% were detected only once. Of the sample, around 4% is held by the ten largest clones. Sample: whole blood, taken at baseline. The receptors derive from an adult who was a healthcare worker with PCR-confirmed SARS-CoV-2 infection or an uninfected control (not recorded which).

The gene calls are TRBV29-1 and TRBJ1-6, with no clear D. This CDR3 spans 12 amino acids. Trimming pared 6 bases from V and 7 bases from J, leaving 10 bases between. The germline gives CDR1 SQVTM, CDR2 ANQGSEA. CDR3 amino acids: CSVMDGNSPLHF. Written as DNA, the CDR3 is TGCAGCGTGATGGACGGCAATTCACCCCTCCACTTT.

The V gene is TRBV20-1, the J gene TRBJ2-1; no firm D call. V lost 0 bases and J 8 bases, leaving 17 bases between the germline ends. The germline gives CDR1 DFQATT, CDR2 SNEGSKA (reference sequence). This CDR3 has 15 amino acids. The chain's CDR3 is CSARDPLVRSDEQFF. For the CDR3, the DNA is TGCAGTGCTAGAGATCCGTTGGTTAGATCCGATGAGCAGTTCTTC.